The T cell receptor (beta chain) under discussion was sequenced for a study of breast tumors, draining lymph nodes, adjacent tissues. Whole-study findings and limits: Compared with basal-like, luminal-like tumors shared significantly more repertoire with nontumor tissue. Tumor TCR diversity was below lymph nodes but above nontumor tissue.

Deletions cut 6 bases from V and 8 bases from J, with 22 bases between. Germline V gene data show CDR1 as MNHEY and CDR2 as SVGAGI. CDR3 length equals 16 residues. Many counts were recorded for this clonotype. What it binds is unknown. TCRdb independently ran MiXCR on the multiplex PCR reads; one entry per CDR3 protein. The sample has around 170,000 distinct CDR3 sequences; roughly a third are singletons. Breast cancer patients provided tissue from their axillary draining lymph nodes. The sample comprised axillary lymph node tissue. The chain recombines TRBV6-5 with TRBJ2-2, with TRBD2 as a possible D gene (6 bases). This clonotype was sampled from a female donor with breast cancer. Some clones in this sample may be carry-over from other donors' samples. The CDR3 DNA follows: TGTGCCAGCAGAAATAGCCAAACCCCAGCGGGTGGGGAGCTGTTTTTT. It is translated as CASRNSQTPAGGELFF.